This section outlines one T cell receptor (beta chain) sequence together with its context. The data were obtained in a study of blood T cell repertoires in COVID-19. Background on the study: Italy, Spain and the United States were the sources of the convalescent and acute COVID-19 samples. PBMCs, B-cell-depleted T cells, or T cells were the source of the cDNA or gDNA that made up the material.

Original analysis: Reference gene primer amplification gave nucleated cell count estimates. Sequencing used immunoSEQ multiplex PCR; TCRdb keeps in-frame clones, though not all of them. V and J calls and clone size are as listed in that table; D and trimming were resolved from the DNA. The repertoire holds some 130,000 clones, with around 85% as singletons. Germline V gives CDR1 LGHNA, CDR2 YSLEER. V was shortened by 4 bases and J by 6 bases, with 15 bases between the two germline ends. CDR3 length: 14 residues. This clonotype was sampled from a human donor in a cohort sampled during active COVID-19. The chain uses TRBV4-3 and TRBJ1-1; D uncertain. The sequenced sample was peripheral blood. The CDR3: CASSRRASGSEAFF. In nucleotides, the CDR3 is TGCGCCAGCAGCCGACGTGCGTCGGGGTCTGAAGCTTTCTTT.